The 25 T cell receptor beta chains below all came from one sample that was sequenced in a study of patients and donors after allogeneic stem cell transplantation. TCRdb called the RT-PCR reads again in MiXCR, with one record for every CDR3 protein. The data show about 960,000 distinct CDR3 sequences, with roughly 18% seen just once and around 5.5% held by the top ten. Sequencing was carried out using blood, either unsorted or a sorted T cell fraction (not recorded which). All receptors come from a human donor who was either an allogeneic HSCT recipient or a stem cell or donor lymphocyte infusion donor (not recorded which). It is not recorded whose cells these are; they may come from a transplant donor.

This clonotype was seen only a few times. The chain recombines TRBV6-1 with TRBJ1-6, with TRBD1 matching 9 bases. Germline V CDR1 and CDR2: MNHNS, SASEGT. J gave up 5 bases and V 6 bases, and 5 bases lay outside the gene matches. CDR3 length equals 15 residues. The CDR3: CASRRGQGHNSPLHF. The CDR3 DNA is TGTGCCAGCAGACGGGGACAGGGACATAATTCACCCCTCCACTTT.

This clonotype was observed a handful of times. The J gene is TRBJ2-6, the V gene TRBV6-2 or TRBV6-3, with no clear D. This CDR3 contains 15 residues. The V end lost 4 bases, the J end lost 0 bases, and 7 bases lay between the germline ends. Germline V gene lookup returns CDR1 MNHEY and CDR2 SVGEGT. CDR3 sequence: CASSSAASGANVLTF. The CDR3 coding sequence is TGTGCCAGCAGTTCCGCTGCCTCTGGGGCCAACGTCCTGACTTTC.

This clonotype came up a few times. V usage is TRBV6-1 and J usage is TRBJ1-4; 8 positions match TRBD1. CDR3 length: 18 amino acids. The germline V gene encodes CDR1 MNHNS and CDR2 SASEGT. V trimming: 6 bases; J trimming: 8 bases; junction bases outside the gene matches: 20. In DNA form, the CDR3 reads TGTGCCAGCAGCCCACTCGGGGCAGGGACAGGAGTTTACGAAAAACTGTTTTTT. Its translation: CASSPLGAGTGVYEKLFF.

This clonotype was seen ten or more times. For the CDR3, the DNA is TGCGCCAGCAGCCAAGGTCCATTACGTCAGGAGGGACCCGCTAACTATGGCTACACCTTC. This sequence encodes CASSQGPLRQEGPANYGYTF. The rearrangement links TRBV4-3 to TRBJ1-2; perhaps TRBD1 as D (5 bases). Germline CDR1 LGHNA, CDR2 YSLEER. The CDR3 is 20 amino acids. The V gene lost 1 base and the J gene lost 0 bases, with 24 bases spanning the gap.

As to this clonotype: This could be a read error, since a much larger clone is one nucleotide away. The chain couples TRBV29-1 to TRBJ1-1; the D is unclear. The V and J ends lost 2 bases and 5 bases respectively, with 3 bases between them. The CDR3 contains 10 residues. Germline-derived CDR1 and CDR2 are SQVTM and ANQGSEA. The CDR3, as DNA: TGCAGCGTTGAAAGGACTGAAGCTTTCTTT. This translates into CSVERTEAFF.

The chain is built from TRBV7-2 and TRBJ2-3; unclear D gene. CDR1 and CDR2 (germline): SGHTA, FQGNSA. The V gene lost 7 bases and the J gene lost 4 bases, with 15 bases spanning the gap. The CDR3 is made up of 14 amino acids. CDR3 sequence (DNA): TGTGCCAGCACCGTGCTAGTGTTGGCAGATACGCAGTATTTT. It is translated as CASTVLVLADTQYF.

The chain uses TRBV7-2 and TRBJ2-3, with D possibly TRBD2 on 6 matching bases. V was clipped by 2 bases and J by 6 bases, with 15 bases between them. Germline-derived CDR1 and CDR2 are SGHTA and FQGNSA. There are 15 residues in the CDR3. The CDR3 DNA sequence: TGTGCCAGCAGCTTATATCGTGCTGGGGGGGATACGCAGTATTTT. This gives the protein CASSLYRAGGDTQYF.

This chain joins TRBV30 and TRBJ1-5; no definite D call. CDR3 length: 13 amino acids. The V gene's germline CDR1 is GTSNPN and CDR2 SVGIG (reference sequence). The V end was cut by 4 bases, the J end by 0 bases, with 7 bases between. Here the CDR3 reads CAWNRGSNQPQHF. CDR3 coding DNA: TGTGCCTGGAACCGGGGTAGCAATCAGCCCCAGCATTTT.

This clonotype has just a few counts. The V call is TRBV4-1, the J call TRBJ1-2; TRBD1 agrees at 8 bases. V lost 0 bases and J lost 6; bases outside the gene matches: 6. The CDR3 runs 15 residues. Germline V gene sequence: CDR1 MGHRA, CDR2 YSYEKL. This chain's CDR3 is CASSQDLGTGNGYTF. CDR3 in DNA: TGCGCCAGCAGCCAAGATTTAGGGACAGGCAATGGCTACACCTTC.

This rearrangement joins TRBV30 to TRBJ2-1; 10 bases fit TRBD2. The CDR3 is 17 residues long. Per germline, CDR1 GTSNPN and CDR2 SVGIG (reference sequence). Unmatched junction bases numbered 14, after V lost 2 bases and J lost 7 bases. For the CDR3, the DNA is TGTGCCTGGAGTCCTCTTTTTCTAGCGGGAGAAACGAATGAGCAGTTCTTC. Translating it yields CAWSPLFLAGETNEQFF.

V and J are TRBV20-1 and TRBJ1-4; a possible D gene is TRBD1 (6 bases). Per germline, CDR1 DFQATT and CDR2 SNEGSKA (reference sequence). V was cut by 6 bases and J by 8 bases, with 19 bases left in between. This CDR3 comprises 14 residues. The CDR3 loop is CSAQGGGKDEKLFF. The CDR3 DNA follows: TGCAGTGCCCAGGGAGGGGGAAAGGACGAAAAACTGTTTTTT.

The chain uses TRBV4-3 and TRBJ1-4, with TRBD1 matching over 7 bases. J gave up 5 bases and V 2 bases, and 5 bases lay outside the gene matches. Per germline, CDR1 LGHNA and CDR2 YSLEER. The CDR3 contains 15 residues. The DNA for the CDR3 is TGCGCCAGCAGCCAAACGACAGGGAAGAATGAAAAACTGTTTTTT. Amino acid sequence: CASSQTTGKNEKLFF.

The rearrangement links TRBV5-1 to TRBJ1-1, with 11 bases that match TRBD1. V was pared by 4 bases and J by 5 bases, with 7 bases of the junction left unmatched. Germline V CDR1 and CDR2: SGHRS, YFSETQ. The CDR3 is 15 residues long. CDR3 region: CASSKPGTGGTEAFF. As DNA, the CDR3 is TGCGCCAGCAGCAAACCCGGGACAGGGGGTACTGAAGCTTTCTTT. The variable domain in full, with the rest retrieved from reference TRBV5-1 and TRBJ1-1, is KAGVTQTPRYLIKTRGQQVTLSCSPISGHRSVSWYQQTPGQGLQFLFEYFSETQRNKGNFPGRFSGRQFSNSRSEMNVSTLELGDSALYLCASSKPGTGGTEAFFGQGTRLTVV.

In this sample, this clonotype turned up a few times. The CDR3 reads CASSLQGFNEKLFF. The CDR3 DNA is TGTGCCAGCAGTCTACAGGGGTTTAATGAAAAACTGTTTTTT. The J gene is TRBJ1-4, the V gene TRBV2; 7 bases line up with TRBD1. CDR3 length: 14 residues. Germline lookup yields CDR1 SNHLY and CDR2 FYNNEI. V gave up 5 bases and J gave up 4 bases; unmatched junction bases: 4.

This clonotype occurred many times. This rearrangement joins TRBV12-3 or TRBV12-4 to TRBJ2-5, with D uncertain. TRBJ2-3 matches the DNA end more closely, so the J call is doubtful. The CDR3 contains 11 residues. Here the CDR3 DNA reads TGTGCCAGCAGCTCCTCCGGTACGCAGTATTTT. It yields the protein CASSSSGTQYF.

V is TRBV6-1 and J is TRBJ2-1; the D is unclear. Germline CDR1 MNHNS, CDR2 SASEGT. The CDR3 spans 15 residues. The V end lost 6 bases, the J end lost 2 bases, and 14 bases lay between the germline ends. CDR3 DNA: TGTGCCAGCAGCAGCTCCAGTGCCCCCTACAATGAGCAGTTCTTC. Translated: CASSSSSAPYNEQFF.

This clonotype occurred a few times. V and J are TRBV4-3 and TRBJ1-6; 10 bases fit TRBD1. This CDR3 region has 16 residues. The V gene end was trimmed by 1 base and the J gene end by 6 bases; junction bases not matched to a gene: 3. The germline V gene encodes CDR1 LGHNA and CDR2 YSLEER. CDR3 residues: CASSQGQGARNSPLHF. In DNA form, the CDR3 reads TGCGCCAGCAGCCAAGGACAGGGGGCGCGTAATTCACCCCTCCACTTT.

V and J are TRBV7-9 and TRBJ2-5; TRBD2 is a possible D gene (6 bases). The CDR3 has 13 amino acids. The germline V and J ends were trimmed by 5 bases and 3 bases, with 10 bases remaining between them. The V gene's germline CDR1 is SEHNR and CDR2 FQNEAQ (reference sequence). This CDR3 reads CASSGAGEETQYF. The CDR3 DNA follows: TGTGCCAGCAGCGGAGCGGGCGAAGAGACCCAGTACTTC.

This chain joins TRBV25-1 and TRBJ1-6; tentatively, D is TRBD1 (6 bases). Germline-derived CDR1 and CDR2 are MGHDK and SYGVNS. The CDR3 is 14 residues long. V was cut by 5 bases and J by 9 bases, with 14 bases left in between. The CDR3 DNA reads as TGTGCCAGCAGTCCGGGCAGGGGCGGTTCACCCCTCCACTTT. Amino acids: CASSPGRGGSPLHF.

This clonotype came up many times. CDR3 residues: CSIGQGTNSYEQYF. DNA of the CDR3: TGCAGCATCGGACAGGGGACTAACTCCTACGAGCAGTACTTC. This rearrangement joins TRBV29-1 to TRBJ2-7; 9 bases agree with TRBD1. Germline V lookup: CDR1 SQVTM, CDR2 ANQGSEA. Trimming cost V 8 bases and J 0 bases; bases outside gene matches: 8. This CDR3 is 14 amino acids long.

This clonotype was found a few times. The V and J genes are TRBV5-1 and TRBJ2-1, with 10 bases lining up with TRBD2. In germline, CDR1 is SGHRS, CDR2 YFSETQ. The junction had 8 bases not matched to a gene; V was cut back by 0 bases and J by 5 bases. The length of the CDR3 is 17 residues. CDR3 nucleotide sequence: TGCGCCAGCAGCTTGGTCCCCGGGACTAGCGACAACAATGAGCAGTTCTTC. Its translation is CASSLVPGTSDNNEQFF.

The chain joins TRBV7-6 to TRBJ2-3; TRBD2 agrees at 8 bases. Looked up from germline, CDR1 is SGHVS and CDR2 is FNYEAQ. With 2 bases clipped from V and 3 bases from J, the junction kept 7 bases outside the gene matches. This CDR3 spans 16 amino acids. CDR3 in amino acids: CASSLRIAGGTDTQYF. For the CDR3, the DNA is TGTGCCAGCAGCTTAAGGATCGCGGGAGGTACAGATACGCAGTATTTT.

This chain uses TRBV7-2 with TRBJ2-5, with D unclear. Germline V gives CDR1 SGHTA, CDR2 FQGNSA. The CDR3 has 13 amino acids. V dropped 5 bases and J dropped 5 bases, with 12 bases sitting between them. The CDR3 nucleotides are TGTGCCAGCAGCCCGGCGGCTAGGGAGACCCAGTACTTC. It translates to CASSPAARETQYF.

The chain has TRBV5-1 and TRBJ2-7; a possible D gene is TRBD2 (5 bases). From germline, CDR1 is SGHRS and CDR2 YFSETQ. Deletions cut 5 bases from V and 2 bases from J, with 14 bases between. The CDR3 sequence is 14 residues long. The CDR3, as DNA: TGCGCCAGCAGTCCCGTAGCGATCCCCTACGAGCAGTACTTC. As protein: CASSPVAIPYEQYF. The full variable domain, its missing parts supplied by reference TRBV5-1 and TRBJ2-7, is KAGVTQTPRYLIKTRGQQVTLSCSPISGHRSVSWYQQTPGQGLQFLFEYFSETQRNKGNFPGRFSGRQFSNSRSEMNVSTLELGDSALYLCASSPVAIPYEQYFGPGTRLTVT.

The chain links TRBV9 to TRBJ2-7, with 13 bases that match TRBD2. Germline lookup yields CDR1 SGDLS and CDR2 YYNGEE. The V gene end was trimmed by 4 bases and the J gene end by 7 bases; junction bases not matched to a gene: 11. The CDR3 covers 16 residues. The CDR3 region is CASSSRTSGSMGEQYF. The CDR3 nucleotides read TGTGCCAGCAGCTCCCGGACTAGCGGGAGCATGGGGGAGCAGTACTTC.